Presented here are 16 T cell receptor beta chains from one specimen sequenced in a study of blood T cell repertoires in COVID-19. Repertoires were generated with immunoSEQ multiplex PCR, while TCRdb's copy carries only in-frame clones and drops some. The sample includes 80,000 to 100,000 clones, around 82% of them seen just once. Sample: peripheral blood. The receptors stem from a man between 65 and 80 years old with active or convalescent COVID-19.

In its sample, this clone was seen many times. The J gene is TRBJ2-1, the V gene TRBV5-1; 8 bases are shared with TRBD1. The CDR3 has 16 residues. Germline CDR1 is SGHRS and CDR2 is YFSETQ. Trimming took 3 bases from V and 1 from J; bases not matched to a gene: 6. In DNA form, the CDR3 reads TGCGCCAGCAGCTCAAAAGGACAGGGTTCCTACAATGAGCAGTTCTTC. It specifies CASSSKGQGSYNEQFF. The variable domain in full, with the rest retrieved from reference TRBV5-1 and TRBJ2-1, is KAGVTQTPRYLIKTRGQQVTLSCSPISGHRSVSWYQQTPGQGLQFLFEYFSETQRNKGNFPGRFSGRQFSNSRSEMNVSTLELGDSALYLCASSSKGQGSYNEQFFGPGTRLTVL.

This clone was observed once. The chain employs TRBV6-2 or TRBV6-3 and TRBJ2-5, with 9 bases fitting TRBD1. Trimming removed 5 bases from V and 3 bases from J; junction bases left unmatched: 7. The germline V gene has CDR1 MNHEY and CDR2 SVGEGT. The CDR3 contains 15 residues. The CDR3 DNA follows: TGTGCCAGCAGTCATTCCGGGACAGGGAAAGAGACCCAGTACTTC. It encodes CASSHSGTGKETQYF.

This clone was detected a few times. The CDR3 nucleotides read TGTGCCACCCAGGGGGCTTGGACTGAAGCTTTCTTT. Its protein is CATQGAWTEAFF. This sequence joins TRBV24-1 and TRBJ1-1, with 8 bases aligning to TRBD1. CDR3 length equals 12 residues. Looked up from germline, CDR1 is KGHDR and CDR2 is SFDVKD. Trimming removed 9 bases from V and 5 bases from J; junction bases left unmatched: 4.

V gene TRBV3-1 (or the pseudogene TRBV3-2) combines with J gene TRBJ2-2, with a possible D match to TRBD2 (6 bases). CDR3 size: 16 residues. The germline CDR1 and CDR2 sequences are LGHDT and YNNKEL (reference sequence). V shed 5 bases and J shed 7 bases, with 20 bases lying between them. The DNA of the CDR3 is TGTGCCAGCAGCAGACTCCTTGCCCCGGGGGTCGGGGAGCTGTTTTTT. This encodes CASSRLLAPGVGELFF.

The rearrangement uses TRBV4-2 and TRBJ2-3; the D gene is possibly TRBD2 (6 bases). The CDR3 is 17 residues long. Germline V gene lookup returns CDR1 LGHNA and CDR2 YNFKEQ. The germline V and J ends were trimmed by 1 base and 1 base, with 15 bases remaining between them. The CDR3 reads CASSQGFERVGTDTQYF. CDR3 nucleotides: TGTGCCAGCAGCCAAGGTTTCGAGCGGGTAGGCACAGATACGCAGTATTTT.

This clone was detected only a few times. The chain carries TRBV7-8 and TRBJ2-6; D remains ambiguous. CDR3 length: 17 residues. V was cut by 7 bases and J by 2 bases, with 18 bases left in between. CDR1 SGHVS and CDR2 FQNEAQ come from the germline V gene. The CDR3 sequence: CASIYKRFIPGANVLTF. The CDR3 coding sequence is TGTGCCAGCATCTATAAAAGATTCATCCCTGGGGCCAACGTCCTGACTTTC. The full variable domain, rest sourced from reference TRBV7-8 and TRBJ2-6, is GAGVSQSPRYKVAKRGQDVALRCDPISGHVSLFWYQQALGQGPEFLTYFQNEAQLDKSGLPSDRFFAERPEGSVSTLKIQRTQQEDSAVYLCASIYKRFIPGANVLTFGAGSRLTVL.

The chain carries TRBV7-2 and TRBJ2-1; D unresolved. This CDR3 has 14 amino acids. V gave up 6 bases and J gave up 7 bases, with 16 bases separating them. Looked up from germline, CDR1 is SGHTA and CDR2 is FQGNSA. CDR3 nucleotides: TGTGCCAGCAGGTACGCCGGTTCCCGGAATGAGCAGTTCTTC. Translated: CASRYAGSRNEQFF.

This clone has only one observation. The chain is built from TRBV5-1 and TRBJ2-2; TRBD2 matches 10 bases. The V gene end was trimmed by 4 bases and the J gene end by 5 bases; junction bases not matched to a gene: 5. The CDR3 runs 15 residues. The germline V gene has CDR1 SGHRS and CDR2 YFSETQ. The CDR3 sequence is CASSILAGETGELFF. CDR3 coding DNA: TGCGCCAGCAGCATTCTAGCGGGGGAGACCGGGGAGCTGTTTTTT.

The V and J genes are TRBV4-2 and TRBJ1-5; D call uncertain. Germline loops: CDR1 LGHNA, CDR2 YNFKEQ. There are 15 residues in the CDR3. V lost 1 base, J lost 0 bases, and 7 bases lay in between. The CDR3 protein is CASSQGEDSNQPQHF. The DNA of the CDR3 is TGTGCCAGCAGCCAAGGGGAGGATAGCAATCAGCCCCAGCATTTT.

The chain recombines TRBV10-3 with TRBJ1-1, with D uncertain. Per germline, CDR1 ENHRY and CDR2 SYGVKD. The CDR3 sequence is 14 residues long. Trimming removed 2 bases from V and 5 bases from J, with 12 bases in between. CDR3 sequence: CAISETASGTEAFF. The CDR3 coding sequence is TGTGCCATCAGTGAGACCGCATCCGGGACTGAAGCTTTCTTT.

The chain has TRBV6-6 and TRBJ1-1; 8 nucleotides match TRBD1. V was clipped by 6 bases and J by 4 bases; unmatched bases: 10. In germline, CDR1 is MNHNY, CDR2 SVGAGI (reference sequence). The CDR3 is 15 residues long. The CDR3 DNA reads as TGTGCCAGCAGAGCAAGTGGGACAGGAGGCACTGAAGCTTTCTTT. Its translation is CASRASGTGGTEAFF.

This chain links TRBV15 with TRBJ2-7; no reliable D call. V lost 0 bases to trimming and J lost 1 base, with 10 bases between them. CDR3 length: 15 residues. Germline values: CDR1 LNHNV, CDR2 YYDKDF (reference sequence). In DNA form, the CDR3 reads TGTGCCACCAGCAGAGATCTATTTAGTTCCTACGAGCAGTACTTC. Translating it yields CATSRDLFSSYEQYF.

This rearrangement joins TRBV27 to TRBJ2-5; TRBD2 is a possible D gene (7 bases). This CDR3 is 14 amino acids long. Germline V lookup: CDR1 MNHEY, CDR2 SMNVEV (reference sequence). The V and J ends lost 3 bases and 5 bases respectively, with 13 bases between them. The DNA for the CDR3 is TGTGCCAGCAGTTTTGCGGGGGCGCGGGAGACCCAGTACTTC. Amino acid sequence: CASSFAGARETQYF.

The J gene is TRBJ2-5, the V gene TRBV7-2; D may be TRBD2 (7 bases). The length of the CDR3 is 14 residues. Trimming stripped 1 base from V and 5 bases from J, with 11 bases between. Germline-derived CDR1 and CDR2 are SGHTA and FQGNSA. CDR3: CASSLDGGRETQYF. CDR3 coding DNA: TGTGCCAGCAGCTTAGACGGGGGGCGTGAGACCCAGTACTTC. The whole variable domain, filled in from reference TRBV7-2 and TRBJ2-5, reads GAGVSQSPSNKVTEKGKDVELRCDPISGHTALYWYRQSLGQGLEFLIYFQGNSAPDKSGLPSDRFSAERTGGSVSTLTIQRTQQEDSAVYLCASSLDGGRETQYFGPGTRLLVL.

This chain connects TRBV6-5 to TRBJ2-5; D gene unclear. The V gene's germline CDR1 is MNHEY and CDR2 SVGAGI. CDR3 length: 12 residues. V lost 4 bases, J lost 1 base, and 4 bases lay in between. CDR3 sequence (DNA): TGTGCCAGCAGTTCCCGCCAAGAGACCCAGTACTTC. Translating it yields CASSSRQETQYF.

The genes are TRBV5-1 and TRBJ1-2; 7 bases map to TRBD1. With 4 bases clipped from V and 6 bases from J, the junction kept 9 bases outside the gene matches. The CDR3 is 14 residues long. Germline CDR1 is SGHRS and CDR2 is YFSETQ. CDR3 amino acids: CASSRTGTEHGYTF. CDR3 sequence (DNA): TGCGCCAGCAGCCGGACTGGGACAGAGCATGGCTACACCTTC. The variable domain in full, completed from reference TRBV5-1 and TRBJ1-2, reads KAGVTQTPRYLIKTRGQQVTLSCSPISGHRSVSWYQQTPGQGLQFLFEYFSETQRNKGNFPGRFSGRQFSNSRSEMNVSTLELGDSALYLCASSRTGTEHGYTFGSGTRLTVV.